One and the same sample provided the 27 T cell receptor beta chains below, sequenced in a study of cytomegalovirus exposure and HLA in healthy donors. Vbeta (60) and Jbeta (13) primers were used in the PCR. Using immunoSEQ multiplex PCR, the repertoire was profiled, and TCRdb retains in-frame clones only, with some absent. The sample records 190,000 or so clones, about 83% being singletons. The sequencing sample was made of PBMCs. The receptors here all came from a woman between 50 and 59 years old in good health and CMV-seropositive.

The V gene is TRBV5-1, the J gene TRBJ1-2, with D unresolved. Between the trimmed V and J ends, which lost 4 bases and 4 bases, there was a span of 14 bases. This CDR3 is 14 amino acids long. From germline, CDR1 is SGHRS and CDR2 YFSETQ. The CDR3 loop reads CASSLDIGSYGYTF. The CDR3 DNA is TGCGCCAGCAGCCTCGATATTGGTAGCTATGGCTACACCTTC.

This rearrangement joins TRBV7-9 to TRBJ2-1, with TRBD2 matching over 12 bases. There are 14 residues in the CDR3. Unmatched junction bases numbered 3, after V lost 2 bases and J lost 10 bases. Germline V gene data show CDR1 as SEHNR and CDR2 as FQNEAQ (reference sequence). The CDR3 nucleotides read TGTGCCAGCAGCTTACTAGCGGGGGGGCAAGAGCAGTTCTTC. Translated, it gives CASSLLAGGQEQFF.

V and J are TRBV15 and TRBJ1-1; D is perhaps TRBD1 (5 bases). Germline-derived CDR1 and CDR2 are LNHNV and YYDKDF (reference sequence). The CDR3 covers 15 residues. Trimming took 1 base from V and 0 from J, leaving 9 bases between them. CDR3 residues: CATSRGGGMNTEAFF. In nucleotides, the CDR3 is TGTGCCACCAGCAGAGGGGGGGGGATGAACACTGAAGCTTTCTTT.

This clone was picked up one time. The chain recombines TRBV6-5 with TRBJ2-1; the D gene is possibly TRBD1 (6 bases). From germline, CDR1 is MNHEY and CDR2 SVGAGI. The CDR3 sequence is 15 residues long. The V and J ends lost 4 bases and 5 bases respectively, with 15 bases between them. CDR3 sequence reads: CASSSGAGSDNEQFF. For the CDR3, the DNA is TGTGCCAGCAGTTCAGGGGCCGGTTCGGACAATGAGCAGTTCTTC.

This clone occurred once. The rearrangement joins TRBV4-1 to TRBJ2-7, with D unresolved. CDR1 is MGHRA and CDR2 is YSYEKL in the germline V gene. The CDR3 runs 14 residues. The germline V and J ends were trimmed by 7 bases and 5 bases, with 18 bases remaining between them. CDR3 bases: TGCGCCAGCACCCGAACAGTGGTTGTCCACGAGCAGTACTTC. It is translated as CASTRTVVVHEQYF.

This CDR3 reads CASSGLLAASTDTQYF. The CDR3 DNA sequence: TGTGCCAGCAGTGGCCTGCTAGCAGCAAGCACAGATACGCAGTATTTT. This chain uses TRBV28 with TRBJ2-3, with D possibly TRBD2 on 5 matching bases. In germline, CDR1 is MDHEN, CDR2 SYDVKM. Trimming took off 5 bases at V and 0 bases at J, with 15 bases between the two ends. The CDR3 sequence is 16 residues long.

The chain couples TRBV10-2 to TRBJ1-1; 7 bases line up with TRBD1. After removal of 6 bases from V and 1 base from J, the junction contained 8 bases not matched to a gene. The CDR3 covers 15 residues. Germline CDR1 WSHSY, CDR2 SAAADI. In DNA, the CDR3 is TGCGCCAGCAGACTACCAACAGGGGCGAACACTGAAGCTTTCTTT. It codes for CASRLPTGANTEAFF.

The J gene is TRBJ2-2, the V gene TRBV9; TRBD1 aligns across 7 bases. Looked up from germline, CDR1 is SGDLS and CDR2 is YYNGEE. The ends lost 4 bases at V and 2 bases at J; junction bases unmatched: 5. This CDR3 contains 15 residues. In nucleotides, the CDR3 is TGTGCCAGCAGCCCATGGACAGGAAACACCGGGGAGCTGTTTTTT. This translates into CASSPWTGNTGELFF.

This chain uses TRBV13 with TRBJ2-2; TRBD2 is a possible D gene (5 bases). Trimming took off 1 base at V and 1 base at J, with 7 bases between the two ends. Germline CDR1 and CDR2: PRHDT and FYEKMQ (reference sequence). This CDR3 is built from 15 residues. The CDR3 here is CASSLAGRNTGELFF. For the CDR3, the DNA is TGTGCCAGCAGCTTAGCGGGGAGGAACACCGGGGAGCTGTTTTTT.

The CDR3 bases are TGTGCCAGCAGTAGGACAGGGGGCGGTTGGGGCCCAGATACGCAGTATTTT. Translated, it gives CASSRTGGGWGPDTQYF. The rearrangement uses TRBV25-1 and TRBJ2-3; 11 nucleotides line up with TRBD1. Losses at the gene ends were 5 bases for V and 4 bases for J; bases not matched to a gene: 11. The germline CDR1 and CDR2 sequences are MGHDK and SYGVNS. CDR3 length: 17 residues. Filled out from reference TRBV25-1 and TRBJ2-3, the complete variable domain reads EADIYQTPRYLVIGTGKKITLECSQTMGHDKMYWYQQDPGMELHLIHYSYGVNSTEKGDLSSESTVSRIRTEHFPLTLESARPSHTSQYLCASSRTGGGWGPDTQYFGPGTRLTVL.

The table lists this clone with a count of one. V and J are TRBV30 and TRBJ2-2; TRBD1 matches 7 bases. The J segment lost 7 bases and the V segment lost 2 bases, leaving 10 bases of the junction unmatched. The CDR3 extends over 15 amino acids. CDR1 GTSNPN and CDR2 SVGIG come from the germline V gene (reference sequence). The CDR3 spells CAWSSLTGELGELFF. The CDR3 DNA is TGTGCCTGGAGTTCCCTCACAGGGGAACTCGGGGAGCTGTTTTTT.

Only a few counts were recorded for this clone. The chain is built from TRBV5-3 and TRBJ1-6; D gene ambiguous. TRBV5-3 is an ORF, with its function uncertain. Trimming pared 4 bases from V and 7 bases from J, leaving 6 bases between. There are 12 residues in the CDR3. This chain's CDR3 is CARSPRNSPLHF. CDR3 nucleotide sequence: TGTGCCAGAAGCCCTAGAAATTCACCCCTCCACTTT.

This clone was detected ten times or more. The chain combines TRBV21-1 with TRBJ1-2. TRBV21-1 corresponds to a pseudogene. This CDR3 is built from 9 residues. The CDR3 reads CASIAGYTF. Here the CDR3 DNA reads TGTGCCAGCATAGCGGGCTACACCTTC.

The chain uses TRBV18 and TRBJ1-1; D remains unclear. Trimming removed 2 bases at V and 1 base at J, with 5 bases between. The CDR3 totals 13 residues. In germline, CDR1 is KGHSH, CDR2 LQKENI. CDR3 region: CASSPTQNTEAFF. CDR3 coding DNA: TGTGCCAGCTCACCAACACAGAACACTGAAGCTTTCTTT.

The chain is built from TRBV30 and TRBJ2-7; D may be TRBD2 (7 bases). In germline, CDR1 is GTSNPN, CDR2 SVGIG (reference sequence). This CDR3 has 14 amino acids. V was clipped by 0 bases and J by 3 bases, with 12 bases between them. CDR3 bases: TGTGCCTGGAGTGTAGGCGGGGGCCTCTACGAGCAGTACTTC. Residues: CAWSVGGGLYEQYF. The variable domain in full, completed from reference TRBV30 and TRBJ2-7, reads SQTIHQWPATLVQPVGSPLSLECTVEGTSNPNLYWYRQAAGRGLQLLFYSVGIGQISSEVPQNLSASRPQDRQFILSSKKLLLSDSGFYLCAWSVGGGLYEQYFGPGTRLTVT.

In this sample, this clone turned up a few times. The V gene is TRBV11-2, the J gene TRBJ1-2, with D perhaps TRBD1 (6 bases). The germline V gene has CDR1 SGHAT and CDR2 FQNNGV. Trimming shortened V by 2 bases and J by 2 bases, and 9 bases separated the two germline ends. This CDR3 is 14 amino acids long. The CDR3 loop is CASSLNRENYGYTF. CDR3 sequence (DNA): TGTGCCAGCAGCTTAAACAGGGAGAACTATGGCTACACCTTC. Complete variable domain (other parts from reference TRBV11-2 and TRBJ1-2): EAGVAQSPRYKIIEKRQSVAFWCNPISGHATLYWYQQILGQGPKLLIQFQNNGVVDDSQLPKDRFSAERLKGVDSTLKIQPAKLEDSAVYLCASSLNRENYGYTFGSGTRLTVV.

This chain connects TRBV18 to TRBJ2-7; unclear D gene. Trimming took off 6 bases at V and 4 bases at J, with 19 bases between the two ends. This CDR3 is built from 15 residues. Germline V lookup: CDR1 KGHSH, CDR2 LQKENI. CDR3 nucleotides: TGTGCCAGCTCCCCCCGTTTGGAGCTGGATTACGAGCAGTACTTC. Protein product: CASSPRLELDYEQYF.

This chain uses TRBV11-2 with TRBJ1-1; TRBD1 matches 8 bases. Germline V gene lookup returns CDR1 SGHAT and CDR2 FQNNGV. This CDR3 is built from 14 residues. Trimming at V came to 4 bases and at J to 4 bases, leaving 5 bases not matched to a gene. The chain's CDR3 is CASSSRTGSTEAFF. CDR3 bases: TGTGCCAGCAGCTCGCGGACAGGGAGCACTGAAGCTTTCTTT.

The J gene is TRBJ2-7, the V gene TRBV29-1; 8 positions agree with TRBD2. Germline V gene lookup returns CDR1 SQVTM and CDR2 ANQGSEA. The CDR3 consists of 16 residues. J gave up 5 bases and V 0 bases, and 12 bases lay outside the gene matches. DNA for the CDR3: TGCAGCGTTGAAGATCCCACCGCGGGGGGCGGCGACGAGCAGTACTTC. Amino acid sequence: CSVEDPTAGGGDEQYF.

The chain recombines TRBV6-1 with TRBJ1-1, with D possibly matching TRBD1 (5 bases). CDR3 length: 15 residues. V lost 6 bases and J lost 6, with 20 bases in between. Germline V gene lookup returns CDR1 MNHNS and CDR2 SASEGT. The DNA for the CDR3 is TGTGCCAGCAGGGGGTGGATAATCCGGGGGGCTGAAGCTTTCTTT. It specifies CASRGWIIRGAEAFF.

The gene calls are TRBV15 and TRBJ1-2; D gene ambiguous. Germline V gene data show CDR1 as LNHNV and CDR2 as YYDKDF (reference sequence). With 8 bases removed from V and 4 bases from J, the gap between germline ends came to 8 bases. This CDR3 comprises 11 residues. The CDR3 nucleotides read TGTGCCACCGCCGACATCTATGGCTACACCTTC. This sequence encodes CATADIYGYTF.

This chain joins TRBV6-5 and TRBJ1-2; a weak D match, TRBD1 (6 bases). CDR3 length: 14 amino acids. V dropped 2 bases and J dropped 8 bases, with 15 bases sitting between them. CDR1 MNHEY and CDR2 SVGAGI come from the germline V gene. The chain's CDR3 is CASSYNGGSRGYTF. The CDR3 nucleotides are TGTGCCAGCAGTTACAATGGGGGCTCCCGAGGCTACACCTTC.

On this clone itself: Likely a read error: the CDR3 ends without its conserved phenylalanine or tryptophan. The DNA is left out, because the CDR3 cannot be placed on it with certainty; the CDR3 is given as TCRdb lists it. This sequence joins TRBV5-6 and TRBJ1-2; the tabulated D call, TRBD1, remains unverified against the DNA. The germline V gene encodes CDR1 SGHDT and CDR2 YYEEEE. 14 amino acids form the CDR3, both terminal residues included. The CDR3 here is CASSHTDTRGQYAG.

The chain combines TRBV2 with TRBJ1-2; D might be TRBD1 (6 bases). CDR3 length: 15 amino acids. Trimming left V 4 bases short and J 2 bases short, with 14 bases between. The germline V gene encodes CDR1 SNHLY and CDR2 FYNNEI. The CDR3 sequence: CASSVATGINYGYTF. CDR3 sequence (DNA): TGTGCCAGCAGTGTAGCTACAGGGATCAACTATGGCTACACCTTC.

The chain is built from TRBV1 and TRBJ1-4. TRBV1 is shown as a pseudogene. The CDR3 runs to 18 residues. The CDR3 nucleotides read TGCACCAGCAGCCAAGATCTCGCCGGGAGGGCGGGGGGCGAAAAACTGTTTTTT. Its protein is CTSSQDLAGRAGGEKLFF.

The chain employs TRBV18 and TRBJ1-2, with D possibly matching TRBD1 (6 bases). Trimming shortened V by 3 bases and J by 7 bases, and 18 bases separated the two germline ends. Germline-derived CDR1 and CDR2 are KGHSH and LQKENI. The CDR3 has 15 residues. In DNA form, the CDR3 reads TGTGCCAGCTCACCTAGACAGGCTGTTCAAACTGGCTACACCTTC. Translating gives CASSPRQAVQTGYTF.

The V gene is TRBV9, the J gene TRBJ2-6; D gene unclear. Looked up from germline, CDR1 is SGDLS and CDR2 is YYNGEE. Trimming shortened V by 3 bases and J by 6 bases, and 7 bases separated the two germline ends. There are 13 residues in the CDR3. DNA for the CDR3: TGTGCCAGCAGCGCCTCTTTGGCCAACGTCCTGACTTTC. Residues: CASSASLANVLTF. The full variable domain, with the rest looked up from reference TRBV9 and TRBJ2-6, is DSGVTQTPKHLITATGQRVTLRCSPRSGDLSVYWYQQSLDQGLQFLIQYYNGEERAKGNILERFSAQQFPDLHSELNLSSLELGDSALYFCASSASLANVLTFGAGSRLTVL.